This T cell receptor (beta chain) stems from a study of T cell responses to AZD1222 COVID-19 vaccine. Clones were read by immunoSEQ multiplex PCR, and TCRdb kept only the in-frame ones, dropping some. The sample shows around 120,000 clones, 92% of them seen only once. In germline, CDR1 is MDHEN, CDR2 SYDVKM. The ends lost 6 bases at V and 0 bases at J; junction bases unmatched: 7. The length of the CDR3 is 15 residues. This sequence was found in an adult in good health. This specimen was peripheral blood, taken on day 0 of AZD1222 vaccination. The genes are TRBV28 and TRBJ2-7; 8 bases are a match to TRBD1. CDR3 residues: CASRLDRASSYEQYF. The DNA for the CDR3 is TGTGCCAGCAGACTGGACAGGGCCAGCTCCTACGAGCAGTACTTC.